This note documents a single T cell receptor (beta chain) sequence. Sequenced by immunoSEQ multiplex PCR; TCRdb stores in-frame clones only, minus some. This sample has 300,000 to 400,000 clones, with more than 70% found just once. This record comes from a study of blood T cell repertoires in COVID-19. CDR1 and CDR2 from the germline V gene are SGDLS and YYNGEE. The CDR3 sequence is 15 residues long. The junction had 9 bases not matched to a gene; V was cut back by 2 bases and J by 6 bases. This clonotype originated in a woman aged 30 to 39 with COVID-19, enrolled during active disease. The sequencing input was peripheral blood. The rearrangement joins TRBV9 to TRBJ1-2; 8 bases match TRBD1. The CDR3, as DNA: TGTGCCAGCAGCGTCGAAGGACAGGGAAGGGATGGCTACACCTTC. Residues: CASSVEGQGRDGYTF.